The 6 T cell receptor beta chains below were found in one sample sequenced in a study of T-cell reconstitution after alpha-beta-depleted transplantation in children. Unique molecular identifiers tagged the TCRbeta library. TCRdb reprocessed the PCR reads with MiXCR, giving one entry per CDR3 protein. The table has hundreds of thousands of distinct CDR3 sequences, over 10% seen once. The specimen was PBMCs, mostly from graft donor cells, collected 360 days after TCRalphabeta/CD19-depleted stem cell transplant. The source is a male patient between 10 and 17 years old who had a stem cell transplant for acute myeloid leukemia, so the T cells may come from the graft donor.

This clonotype was picked up a small number of times. The gene calls are TRBV14 and TRBJ2-1; the match to TRBD1 covers 9 bases. This CDR3 comprises 15 residues. CDR1 and CDR2 (germline): SGHDN, FVKESK. V lost 3 bases to trimming and J lost 8 bases; unmatched junction nucleotides: 8. CDR3 in DNA: TGTGCCAGCAGCCAGGAGACAGGGGGGCCGGATGAGCAGTTCTTC. Its protein is CASSQETGGPDEQFF. The variable domain in full, with the rest retrieved from reference TRBV14 and TRBJ2-1, is EAGVTQFPSHSVIEKGQTVTLRCDPISGHDNLYWYRRVMGKEIKFLLHFVKESKQDESGMPNNRFLAERTGGTYSTLKVQPAELEDSGVYFCASSQETGGPDEQFFGPGTRLTVL.

V gene TRBV29-1 combines with J gene TRBJ2-7; TRBD2 matches 7 bases. The CDR3 runs 15 residues. Losses at the gene ends were 1 base for V and 9 bases for J; bases not matched to a gene: 15. Germline V gene lookup returns CDR1 SQVTM and CDR2 ANQGSEA. The CDR3, as DNA: TGCAGCGTTGAAGTCCCTAGCGGAACCCCCTTCGGGCAGTACTTC. Its protein product is CSVEVPSGTPFGQYF.

As regards this clonotype: The junction shows a germline mismatch at one end, possibly a read error. V gene TRBV15 combines with J gene TRBJ2-7, with 8 bases lining up with TRBD1. This CDR3 region has 13 residues. Looked up from germline, CDR1 is LNHNV and CDR2 is YYDKDF (reference sequence). The CDR3 loop is CATSGQGPYGQYF. The CDR3 nucleotides are TGTGCCACCAGCGGACAGGGACCATACGGGCAGTACTTC. The full variable domain, rest sourced from reference TRBV15 and TRBJ2-7, is DAMVIQNPRYQVTQFGKPVTLSCSQTLNHNVMYWYQQKSSQAPKLLFHYYDKDFNNEADTPDNFQSRRPNTSFCFLDIRSPGLGDTAMYLCATSGQGPYGQYFGPGTRLTVT.

The genes are TRBV11-3 and TRBJ2-6; D unclear. Trimming pared 4 bases from V and 2 bases from J, leaving 6 bases between. CDR3 size: 14 residues. CDR1 and CDR2 (germline): SGHNT, YENEEA. CDR3 residues: CASSSTTGANVLTF. CDR3 in DNA: TGTGCCAGCAGCTCTACTACTGGGGCCAACGTCCTGACTTTC.

This clonotype was counted a few times. The rearrangement uses TRBV20-1 and TRBJ2-7, with D perhaps TRBD2 (6 bases). This CDR3 has 15 amino acids. The germline V gene has CDR1 DFQATT and CDR2 SNEGSKA (reference sequence). V was pared by 0 bases and J by 2 bases, with 14 bases between. CDR3: CSARDRERVTYEQYF. In DNA form, the CDR3 reads TGCAGTGCTAGAGATCGAGAGCGGGTAACCTACGAGCAGTACTTC.

This clonotype was detected many times. The chain joins TRBV5-1 to TRBJ2-7, with 11 positions matching TRBD2. CDR1 SGHRS and CDR2 YFSETQ come from the germline V gene. This CDR3 spans 16 amino acids. With V trimmed by 4 bases and J by 3 bases, 9 bases remained unmatched. The CDR3 DNA sequence: TGCGCCAGCAGCGAACGGGGACTAGCGGAATACTACGAGCAGTACTTC. Amino acid sequence: CASSERGLAEYYEQYF.